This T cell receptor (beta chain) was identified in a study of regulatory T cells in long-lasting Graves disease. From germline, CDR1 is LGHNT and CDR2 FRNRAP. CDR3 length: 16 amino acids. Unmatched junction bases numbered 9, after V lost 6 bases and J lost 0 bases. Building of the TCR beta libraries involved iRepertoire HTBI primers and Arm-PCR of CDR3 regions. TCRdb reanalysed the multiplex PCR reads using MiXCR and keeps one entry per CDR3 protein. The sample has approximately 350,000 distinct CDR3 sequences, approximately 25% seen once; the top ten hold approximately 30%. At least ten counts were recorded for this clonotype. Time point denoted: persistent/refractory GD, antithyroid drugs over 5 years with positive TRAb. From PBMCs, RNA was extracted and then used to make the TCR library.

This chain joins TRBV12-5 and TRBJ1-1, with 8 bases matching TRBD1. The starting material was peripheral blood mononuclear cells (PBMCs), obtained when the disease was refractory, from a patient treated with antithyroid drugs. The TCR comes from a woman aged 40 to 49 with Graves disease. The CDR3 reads CASGPGTGQLNTEAFF. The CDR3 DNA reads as TGTGCTAGTGGCCCCGGGACAGGTCAGCTGAACACTGAAGCTTTCTTT.